Following are 18 T cell receptor beta chains from one sample sequenced in a study of molecular identifiers for immune sequencing clone quantification. Via MiXCR, TCRdb re-called the PCR reads, giving one row per CDR3 protein. Among about 630,000 distinct CDR3 sequences, over 25% were seen once, and the ten largest hold about 0.84%. The specimen was naive CD8+ T cells from blood, with Jurkat cell RNA spiked in. Documented subset: FACS-sorted CD8+CD4-CCR7+CD45RA+ naive T cells. These receptors originate from a human donor in good health. Some libraries in this study had Jurkat cell RNA spiked in.

This clonotype has a count of ten or more. This chain connects TRBV4-1 to TRBJ1-1, with unresolved D. The germline V gene encodes CDR1 MGHRA and CDR2 YSYEKL. V gave up 2 bases and J gave up 7 bases, with 8 bases separating them. The CDR3 has 12 residues. CDR3 sequence (DNA): TGCGCCAGCAGCCAACTGGGGATTGAAGCTTTCTTT. It translates to CASSQLGIEAFF.

This clonotype was seen a handful of times. This sequence joins TRBV13 and TRBJ2-3, with D possibly TRBD1 on 6 matching bases. This CDR3 is 14 amino acids long. The germline CDR1 and CDR2 sequences are PRHDT and FYEKMQ (reference sequence). V lost 0 bases to trimming and J lost 8 bases, with 12 bases between them. CDR3 residues: CASSLGQGGGTQYF. The DNA for the CDR3 is TGTGCCAGCAGCTTAGGACAGGGTGGGGGTACGCAGTATTTT.

The chain carries TRBV4-3 and TRBJ1-3; tentative D call: TRBD1 (5 bases). Looked up from germline, CDR1 is LGHNA and CDR2 is YSLEER. With 0 bases removed from V and 0 bases from J, the gap between germline ends came to 12 bases. The CDR3 covers 17 residues. The CDR3 DNA reads as TGCGCCAGCAGCCAAGACACCTGGGGGAGCTCTGGAAACACCATATATTTT. It specifies CASSQDTWGSSGNTIYF.

The rearrangement uses TRBV5-1 and TRBJ2-5; D is perhaps TRBD1 or TRBD2 (5 bases each). The CDR3 runs 18 residues. Germline CDR1 is SGHRS and CDR2 is YFSETQ. The V end was cut by 0 bases, the J end by 0 bases, with 18 bases between. This CDR3 is CASSLVPTGGYDQETQYF. The DNA for the CDR3 is TGCGCCAGCAGCTTGGTGCCCACAGGAGGTTACGACCAAGAGACCCAGTACTTC.

The CDR3 reads CASSIHAGDPGAEQFF. The CDR3 DNA is TGTGCCAGTAGTATTCACGCGGGGGACCCCGGGGCTGAGCAGTTCTTC. V and J are TRBV19 and TRBJ2-1, with 7 positions matching TRBD2. Germline V gene sequence: CDR1 LNHDA, CDR2 SQIVND (reference sequence). The CDR3 sequence is 16 residues long. V shed 3 bases, J shed 9 bases, and the junction held 14 bases outside the gene matches.

Note on this clonotype: Since a much larger clone is just one base distant, this may be a read error. The V call is TRBV6-2 or TRBV6-3, the J call TRBJ2-1, with 13 bases aligning to TRBD2. V gave up 2 bases and J gave up 10 bases; unmatched junction bases: 5. Germline V gene data show CDR1 as MNHEY and CDR2 as SVGEGT. This CDR3 comprises 15 residues. The CDR3 coding sequence is TGTGCCAGCAGTTACGGACTAGCGGGAGTAAAGGAGCAGTTCTTC. It translates to CASSYGLAGVKEQFF.

The chain has TRBV4-3 and TRBJ1-5; possibly TRBD1 for D (5 bases). The V end was cut by 0 bases, the J end by 0 bases, with 12 bases between. Germline V gives CDR1 LGHNA, CDR2 YSLEER. The CDR3 has 17 residues. The CDR3 protein is CASSQDLTVNSNQPQHF. For the CDR3, the DNA is TGCGCCAGCAGCCAAGATCTGACAGTCAATAGCAATCAGCCCCAGCATTTT.

This chain joins TRBV7-3 and TRBJ1-3; D gene unclear. Trimming took 5 bases from V and 1 from J, leaving 12 bases between them. From germline, CDR1 is SGHTA and CDR2 FQGTGA. The CDR3 contains 15 residues. Here the CDR3 reads CASSPDARSGNTIYF. The CDR3 coding sequence is TGTGCCAGCAGCCCAGATGCAAGGTCTGGAAACACCATATATTTT.

In the case of this clonotype: A single base separates this from a much larger clone, so it may be a read error. The chain has TRBV2 and TRBJ2-1; no firm D call. The CDR3 has 16 residues. CDR1 and CDR2 from the germline V gene are SNHLY and FYNNEI. The CDR3 here is CASSENSPEATNGQFF. The DNA of the CDR3 is TGTGCCAGCAGTGAGAACAGCCCAGAGGCTACCAATGGGCAGTTCTTC.

This clonotype turned up a few times. This chain links TRBV7-6 with TRBJ2-2; 7 bases align to TRBD2. CDR1 and CDR2 from the germline V gene are SGHVS and FNYEAQ. The CDR3 runs to 16 residues. The V gene end was trimmed by 5 bases and the J gene end by 4 bases; junction bases not matched to a gene: 10. This CDR3 is CASSPLAGPSTGELFF. The CDR3 coding sequence is TGTGCCAGCAGCCCCTTAGCGGGTCCGAGCACCGGGGAGCTGTTTTTT.

This clonotype has a count of ten or more. This chain connects TRBV7-9 to TRBJ1-1, with D maybe TRBD1 (6 bases). CDR1 and CDR2 from the germline V gene are SEHNR and FQNEAQ (reference sequence). This CDR3 contains 13 residues. V was shortened by 5 bases and J by 2 bases, with 9 bases between the two germline ends. The CDR3 DNA reads TGTGCCAGCAGCGGGGGCCAAAACACTGAAGCTTTCTTT. It yields the protein CASSGGQNTEAFF.

This clonotype appeared a few times. V gene TRBV7-9 combines with J gene TRBJ2-1, with D perhaps TRBD1 or TRBD2 (5 bases each). The V end lost 1 base, the J end lost 7 bases, and 11 bases lay between the germline ends. This CDR3 is built from 14 residues. Germline V gives CDR1 SEHNR, CDR2 FQNEAQ (reference sequence). DNA of the CDR3: TGTGCCAGCAGCTTAGACGGGACCGAGAATGAGCAGTTCTTC. Protein: CASSLDGTENEQFF.

This clonotype was seen at least ten times. The chain joins TRBV6-2 or TRBV6-3 to TRBJ2-7; 8 bases agree with TRBD1. Germline values: CDR1 MNHEY, CDR2 SVGEGT. With 6 bases clipped from V and 7 bases from J, the junction kept 11 bases outside the gene matches. The CDR3 totals 14 residues. CDR3 protein: CASSYRGDHWEQYF. Here the CDR3 DNA reads TGTGCCAGCAGCTACAGGGGGGACCACTGGGAGCAGTACTTC.

This clonotype was counted only a few times. The rearrangement uses TRBV27 and TRBJ1-5; D not resolved. Trimming stripped 6 bases from V and 12 bases from J, with 18 bases between. The CDR3 length is 13 residues. Germline V lookup: CDR1 MNHEY, CDR2 SMNVEV (reference sequence). CDR3 in amino acids: CASRSLDRPFQHF. The CDR3 region has the DNA TGTGCCAGCAGAAGTTTGGATCGGCCGTTCCAGCATTTT.

The CDR3 sequence: CASSYLQDSETQYF. The CDR3 coding sequence is TGTGCCAGCAGTTACCTACAGGATTCGGAGACCCAGTACTTC. J is TRBJ2-5 and V is TRBV6-5; the D gene is possibly TRBD1 (5 bases). Trimming left V 2 bases short and J 5 bases short, with 12 bases between. Germline V lookup: CDR1 MNHEY, CDR2 SVGAGI. This CDR3 has 14 amino acids.

This clonotype was seen only a few times. The chain links TRBV4-1 to TRBJ1-1; TRBD1 is a possible D gene (5 bases). V lost 1 base and J lost 2, with 11 bases in between. In germline, CDR1 is MGHRA, CDR2 YSYEKL. The CDR3 sequence is 15 residues long. The CDR3 DNA sequence: TGCGCCAGCAGCCAAGTCCGGGGGAGTAACACTGAAGCTTTCTTT. It encodes CASSQVRGSNTEAFF.

This clonotype has more than one count but fewer than ten. The chain joins TRBV20-1 to TRBJ1-3, with D perhaps matching TRBD1 (6 bases). V lost 2 bases and J 2 bases, leaving 7 bases between the germline ends. This CDR3 region has 13 residues. Germline lookup yields CDR1 DFQATT and CDR2 SNEGSKA (reference sequence). The CDR3 nucleotides read TGCAGTGCTAGAAGGGGGGCTGGAAACACCATATATTTT. This sequence encodes CSARRGAGNTIYF.

This chain links TRBV7-3 with TRBJ2-1, with 12 nucleotides matching TRBD2. Unmatched junction bases numbered 8, after V lost 3 bases and J lost 11 bases. This CDR3 is 15 amino acids long. The germline CDR1 and CDR2 sequences are SGHTA and FQGTGA. In DNA, the CDR3 is TGTGCCAGCAGCTTGACCGGGACTAGCGGGTTAAAGCAGTTCTTC. Its translation is CASSLTGTSGLKQFF.